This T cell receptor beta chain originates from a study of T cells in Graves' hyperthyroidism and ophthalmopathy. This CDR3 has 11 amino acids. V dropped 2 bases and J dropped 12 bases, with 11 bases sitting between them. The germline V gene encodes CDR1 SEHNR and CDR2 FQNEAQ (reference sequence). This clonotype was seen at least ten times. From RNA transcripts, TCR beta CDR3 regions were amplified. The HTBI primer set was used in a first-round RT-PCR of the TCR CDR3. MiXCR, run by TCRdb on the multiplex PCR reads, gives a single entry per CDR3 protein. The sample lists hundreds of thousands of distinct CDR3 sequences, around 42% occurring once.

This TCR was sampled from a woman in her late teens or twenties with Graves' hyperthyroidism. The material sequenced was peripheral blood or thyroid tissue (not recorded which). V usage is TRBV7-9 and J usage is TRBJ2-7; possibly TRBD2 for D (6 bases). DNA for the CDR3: TGTGCCAGCAGCTTATCGGGAGAGGCGTACTTC. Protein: CASSLSGEAYF.